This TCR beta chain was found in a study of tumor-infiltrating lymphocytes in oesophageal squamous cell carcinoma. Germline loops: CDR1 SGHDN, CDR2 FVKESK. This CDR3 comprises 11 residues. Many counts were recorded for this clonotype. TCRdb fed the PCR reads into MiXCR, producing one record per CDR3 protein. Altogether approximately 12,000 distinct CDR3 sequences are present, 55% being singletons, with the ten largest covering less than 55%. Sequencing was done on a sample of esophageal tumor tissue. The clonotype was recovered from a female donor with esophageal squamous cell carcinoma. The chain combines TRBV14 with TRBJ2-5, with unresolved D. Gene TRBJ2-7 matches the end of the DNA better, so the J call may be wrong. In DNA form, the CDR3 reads TGTGCCAGCAGCCTAGGTTACGAGCAGTACTTC. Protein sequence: CASSLGYEQYF.